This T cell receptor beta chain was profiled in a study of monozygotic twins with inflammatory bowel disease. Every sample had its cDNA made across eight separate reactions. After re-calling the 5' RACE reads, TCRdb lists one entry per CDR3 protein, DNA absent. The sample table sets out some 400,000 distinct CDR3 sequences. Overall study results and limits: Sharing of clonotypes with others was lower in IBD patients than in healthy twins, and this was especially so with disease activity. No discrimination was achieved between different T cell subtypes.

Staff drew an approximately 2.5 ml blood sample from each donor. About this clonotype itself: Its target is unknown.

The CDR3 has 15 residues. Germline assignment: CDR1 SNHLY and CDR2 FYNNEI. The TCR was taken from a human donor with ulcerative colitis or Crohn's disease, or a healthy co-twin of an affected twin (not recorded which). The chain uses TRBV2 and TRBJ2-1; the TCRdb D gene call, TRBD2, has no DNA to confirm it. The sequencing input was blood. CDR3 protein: CASSEGPAGVNEQFF.